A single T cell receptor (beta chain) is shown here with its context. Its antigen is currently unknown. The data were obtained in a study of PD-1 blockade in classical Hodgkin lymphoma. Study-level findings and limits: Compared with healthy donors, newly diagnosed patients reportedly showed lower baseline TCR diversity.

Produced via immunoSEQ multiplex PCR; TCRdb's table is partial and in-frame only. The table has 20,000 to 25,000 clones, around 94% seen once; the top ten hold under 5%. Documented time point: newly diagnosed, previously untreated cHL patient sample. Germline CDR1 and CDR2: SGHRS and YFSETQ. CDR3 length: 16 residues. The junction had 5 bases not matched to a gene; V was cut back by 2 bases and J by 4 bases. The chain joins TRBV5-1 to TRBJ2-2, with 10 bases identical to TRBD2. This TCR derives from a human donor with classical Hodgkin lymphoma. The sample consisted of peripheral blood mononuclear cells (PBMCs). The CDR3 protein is CASSLGLAGATGELFF. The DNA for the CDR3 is TGCGCCAGCAGCTTAGGGCTAGCGGGAGCCACCGGGGAGCTGTTTTTT.